These 27 T cell receptor beta chains originate from one sample sequenced in a study of OX40 agonist ivuxolimab in advanced cancers. This table comes from immunoSEQ multiplex PCR, and its TCRdb copy is limited to in-frame clones, with some not included. The sample lists about 89,000 clones, about 92% occurring once. This sample comprised CD4+ or CD8+ T cells sorted from blood, obtained in a trial of the OX40 agonist ivuxolimab. All receptors derive from an adult with an advanced solid tumor such as melanoma, head and neck, liver or kidney cancer.

The genes are TRBV30 and TRBJ2-3, with 7 bases that match TRBD2. This CDR3 spans 16 amino acids. With 2 bases clipped from V and 6 bases from J, the junction kept 14 bases outside the gene matches. Germline V gives CDR1 GTSNPN, CDR2 SVGIG (reference sequence). The CDR3, as DNA: TGTGCCTGGAGTACGGATAACCCGGGACTAACGGATACGCAGTATTTT. Protein sequence: CAWSTDNPGLTDTQYF.

The rearrangement joins TRBV4-3 to TRBJ2-1; tentatively, D is TRBD2 (6 bases). The CDR3 runs to 17 residues. The V gene lost 0 bases and the J gene lost 3 bases, with 15 bases spanning the gap. Germline CDR1 reads LGHNA; CDR2 reads YSLEER. The CDR3 nucleotides are TGCGCCAGCAGCCAAGATCGACCCGCGGGGATCTACAATGAGCAGTTCTTC. It specifies CASSQDRPAGIYNEQFF.

The chain uses TRBV30 and TRBJ1-2; D uncertain. V was shortened by 2 bases and J by 2 bases, with 9 bases between the two germline ends. Germline lookup yields CDR1 GTSNPN and CDR2 SVGIG (reference sequence). The CDR3 extends over 13 amino acids. The CDR3 region has the DNA TGTGCCTGGAGTCTTGGGAGAAACTATGGCTACACCTTC. Translation gives CAWSLGRNYGYTF.

This sequence joins TRBV30 and TRBJ1-2; D remains unclear. Trimming pared 0 bases from V and 6 bases from J, leaving 8 bases between. This CDR3 comprises 12 residues. Germline V gene data show CDR1 as GTSNPN and CDR2 as SVGIG (reference sequence). The CDR3 loop reads CAWSVQRDGYTF. The CDR3, as DNA: TGTGCCTGGAGTGTACAAAGGGATGGCTACACCTTC.

This sequence joins TRBV4-1 and TRBJ2-1; 7 bases line up with TRBD2. V lost 3 bases and J lost 9; bases outside the gene matches: 14. The germline V gene has CDR1 MGHRA and CDR2 YSYEKL. The CDR3 is 16 residues long. Here the CDR3 reads CASSQGLGAGASEQFF. The CDR3 coding sequence is TGCGCCAGCAGCCAGGGCCTAGGGGCGGGAGCTAGTGAGCAGTTCTTC.

The J gene is TRBJ2-3, the V gene TRBV6-5; D is unclear. V lost 10 bases, J lost 3 bases, and 14 bases lay in between. The CDR3 spans 13 residues. From germline, CDR1 is MNHEY and CDR2 SVGAGI. The CDR3: CATEPPGTDTQYF. The CDR3 nucleotides are TGTGCCACCGAACCGCCCGGGACAGATACGCAGTATTTT.

The chain carries TRBV28 and TRBJ1-3; maybe TRBD1 (5 bases). CDR1 is MDHEN, CDR2 SYDVKM, per germline. This CDR3 is built from 17 residues. The V end lost 2 bases, the J end lost 0 bases, and 14 bases lay between the germline ends. CDR3 loop: CASSLGLFGGSGNTIYF. Written as DNA, the CDR3 is TGTGCCAGCAGTTTAGGGTTGTTTGGGGGCTCTGGAAACACCATATATTTT.

The chain combines TRBV4-3 with TRBJ2-3; D is unresolved. The germline V and J ends were trimmed by 4 bases and 4 bases, with 12 bases remaining between them. In germline, CDR1 is LGHNA, CDR2 YSLEER. CDR3 size: 14 residues. CDR3: CASSRGVVADTQYF. CDR3 bases: TGCGCCAGCAGCCGCGGCGTCGTGGCAGATACGCAGTATTTT.

The V and J genes are TRBV28 and TRBJ2-3; D call uncertain. Germline V gene sequence: CDR1 MDHEN, CDR2 SYDVKM. Trimming shortened V by 6 bases and J by 6 bases, and 7 bases separated the two germline ends. This CDR3 contains 11 residues. This CDR3 is CASSLRDTQYF. The CDR3 DNA follows: TGTGCCAGCAGCCTCCGGGATACGCAGTATTTT.

The chain carries TRBV5-1 and TRBJ1-3; TRBD1 matches at 7 bases. Germline loops: CDR1 SGHRS, CDR2 YFSETQ. This CDR3 region has 15 residues. Trimming removed 4 bases from V and 1 base from J; junction bases left unmatched: 5. The CDR3 loop is CASSPMTGSGNTIYF. CDR3 nucleotides: TGCGCCAGCAGCCCGATGACAGGGTCTGGAAACACCATATATTTT. Full variable domain (rest looked up from reference TRBV5-1 and TRBJ1-3): KAGVTQTPRYLIKTRGQQVTLSCSPISGHRSVSWYQQTPGQGLQFLFEYFSETQRNKGNFPGRFSGRQFSNSRSEMNVSTLELGDSALYLCASSPMTGSGNTIYFGEGSWLTVV.

The chain employs TRBV30 and TRBJ1-6; D not certain. The CDR3 spans 13 residues. Germline loops: CDR1 GTSNPN, CDR2 SVGIG (reference sequence). The V and J ends lost 0 bases and 9 bases respectively, with 9 bases between them. CDR3 nucleotide sequence: TGTGCCTGGAGTGTAGGCCCCATTTCACCCCTCCACTTT. This sequence encodes CAWSVGPISPLHF.

Here the CDR3 reads CASSFEGAPYGDEQFF. The CDR3 bases are TGTGCCAGCAGCTTCGAGGGGGCCCCATACGGGGATGAGCAGTTCTTC. The chain links TRBV7-3 to TRBJ2-1; 7 bases match TRBD1. Germline CDR1 SGHTA, CDR2 FQGTGA. This CDR3 has 16 residues. Germline trimming cut 3 bases from V and 8 bases from J; bases unmatched to any gene: 13.

The CDR3 protein is CASSLDGAPRNEQFF. The CDR3 DNA reads as TGTGCCAGCAGCTTGGACGGGGCTCCTCGGAATGAGCAGTTCTTC. The rearrangement links TRBV5-4 to TRBJ2-1; D may match TRBD1 or TRBD2 (5 bases each). The CDR3 is 15 amino acids. The germline V gene encodes CDR1 SGHNT and CDR2 YYREEE (reference sequence). V lost 0 bases and J lost 7, with 14 bases in between.

The chain has TRBV18 and TRBJ2-2; D is unresolved. V was pared by 2 bases and J by 5 bases, with 6 bases between. CDR3 length equals 13 residues. Looked up from germline, CDR1 is KGHSH and CDR2 is LQKENI. CDR3 sequence: CASSPARTGELFF. The CDR3 bases are TGTGCCAGCTCACCAGCCCGGACCGGGGAGCTGTTTTTT.

Only one count was recorded for this clone. V and J are TRBV7-2 and TRBJ2-6; no clear D gene. V lost 1 base and J 4 bases, leaving 8 bases between the germline ends. The CDR3 length is 15 residues. Germline CDR1 is SGHTA and CDR2 is FQGNSA. The CDR3 reads CASSLVGYGANVLTF. The CDR3 DNA follows: TGTGCCAGCAGCTTAGTGGGTTACGGGGCCAACGTCCTGACTTTC. The whole variable domain, remainder taken from reference TRBV7-2 and TRBJ2-6, is GAGVSQSPSNKVTEKGKDVELRCDPISGHTALYWYRQSLGQGLEFLIYFQGNSAPDKSGLPSDRFSAERTGGSVSTLTIQRTQQEDSAVYLCASSLVGYGANVLTFGAGSRLTVL.

This chain links TRBV28 with TRBJ1-4; D may be TRBD1 (6 bases). Germline CDR1 and CDR2: MDHEN and SYDVKM. The V end lost 1 base, the J end lost 7 bases, and 16 bases lay between the germline ends. CDR3 length: 16 amino acids. CDR3 bases: TGTGCCAGCAGTTTATTTTTGGGGGGCCCTGTTGAAAAACTGTTTTTT. Protein sequence: CASSLFLGGPVEKLFF.

The gene calls are TRBV28 and TRBJ1-1, with 8 bases identical to TRBD1. Germline V CDR1 and CDR2: MDHEN, SYDVKM. CDR3 length: 14 residues. Trimming removed 3 bases from V and 4 bases from J; junction bases left unmatched: 4. The CDR3 region has the DNA TGTGCCAGCAGTTTTAACAGGGGGGGCACTGAAGCTTTCTTT. It is translated as CASSFNRGGTEAFF.

This clone was counted between two and nine times. The chain joins TRBV30 to TRBJ1-5, with D possibly being TRBD1 (5 bases). Germline assignment: CDR1 GTSNPN and CDR2 SVGIG (reference sequence). V was pared by 0 bases and J by 0 bases, with 9 bases between. CDR3 length: 15 amino acids. As DNA, the CDR3 is TGTGCCTGGAGTGTACAGGCATATAGCAATCAGCCCCAGCATTTT. Translating it yields CAWSVQAYSNQPQHF.

V usage is TRBV29-1 and J usage is TRBJ2-3; D is unresolved. The germline V and J ends were trimmed by 4 bases and 0 bases, with 14 bases remaining between them. Germline V gene data show CDR1 as SQVTM and CDR2 as ANQGSEA. The CDR3 sequence is 15 residues long. The CDR3 spells CSVVEGFMSTDTQYF. CDR3 coding DNA: TGCAGCGTTGTTGAAGGGTTTATGAGCACAGATACGCAGTATTTT.

This chain connects TRBV30 to TRBJ2-1; D is unclear. This CDR3 has 14 residues. The V gene lost 0 bases and the J gene lost 3 bases, with 9 bases spanning the gap. Germline values: CDR1 GTSNPN, CDR2 SVGIG (reference sequence). The CDR3: CAWSVRSVYNEQFF. In DNA, the CDR3 is TGTGCCTGGAGTGTAAGGTCTGTCTACAATGAGCAGTTCTTC.

This rearrangement joins TRBV7-9 to TRBJ1-5, with TRBD1 matching over 7 bases. CDR3 length: 14 residues. Germline V gene data show CDR1 as SEHNR and CDR2 as FQNEAQ (reference sequence). The ends lost 4 bases at V and 6 bases at J; junction bases unmatched: 6. CDR3 nucleotides: TGTGCCAGCAGCTCAGACAGGGTCGGTCAGCCCCAGCATTTT. Translation gives CASSSDRVGQPQHF. Based on the CDR3 plus reference TRBV7-9 and TRBJ1-5, the full variable domain is DTGVSQNPRHKITKRGQNVTFRCDPISEHNRLYWYRQTLGQGPEFLTYFQNEAQLEKSRLLSDRFSAERPKGSFSTLEIQRTEQGDSAMYLCASSSDRVGQPQHFGDGTRLSIL.

The chain joins TRBV9 to TRBJ2-1; D gene ambiguous. Per germline, CDR1 SGDLS and CDR2 YYNGEE. The CDR3 covers 13 residues. Deletions cut 0 bases from V and 2 bases from J, with 3 bases between. CDR3 sequence reads: CASSVDPYNEQFF. CDR3 DNA: TGTGCCAGCAGCGTAGACCCCTACAATGAGCAGTTCTTC.

The chain recombines TRBV6-6 with TRBJ2-3; D not resolved. The CDR3 has 12 residues. V gave up 5 bases and J gave up 6 bases, with 9 bases separating them. Germline CDR1 MNHNY, CDR2 SVGAGI (reference sequence). For the CDR3, the DNA is TGTGCCAGCAGTCACCAGTTTGATACGCAGTATTTT. This encodes CASSHQFDTQYF.

The J gene is TRBJ1-5, the V gene TRBV6-5; D gene uncertain. The germline V gene encodes CDR1 MNHEY and CDR2 SVGAGI. CDR3 size: 12 residues. Between the trimmed V and J ends, which lost 6 bases and 4 bases, there was a span of 7 bases. CDR3 loop: CASRTGNQPQHF. Written as DNA, the CDR3 is TGTGCCAGCAGGACCGGGAATCAGCCCCAGCATTTT.

The chain combines TRBV7-8 with TRBJ2-3; 10 bases are shared with TRBD2. The CDR3 contains 17 residues. Germline assignment: CDR1 SGHVS and CDR2 FQNEAQ. Trimming cost V 5 bases and J 4 bases; bases outside gene matches: 12. DNA of the CDR3: TGTGCCAGCAGCCCCAGCCCAGCGGGGGGGCGCGCAGATACGCAGTATTTT. It translates to CASSPSPAGGRADTQYF.

In DNA, the CDR3 is TGCGCCAGCAGCCAACTTAGCCTCGATCAGCCCCAGCATTTT. This gives the protein CASSQLSLDQPQHF. The chain is built from TRBV4-1 and TRBJ1-5; D uncertain. From germline, CDR1 is MGHRA and CDR2 YSYEKL. V gave up 2 bases and J gave up 5 bases, with 10 bases separating them. CDR3 size: 14 residues.

Details on this clone: The identical CDR3 is also encoded by other nucleotide sequences in the sample. The chain employs TRBV7-3 and TRBJ2-3; D ambiguous. The CDR3 is made up of 12 amino acids. Germline lookup yields CDR1 SGHTA and CDR2 FQGTGA. V lost 5 bases and J lost 0, with 3 bases in between. CDR3 nucleotide sequence: TGTGCCAGCAGCGTAAGCACAGATACGCAGTATTTT. Encoded protein: CASSVSTDTQYF. The full variable domain, completed using reference TRBV7-3 and TRBJ2-3, is GAGVSQTPSNKVTEKGKYVELRCDPISGHTALYWYRQSLGQGPEFLIYFQGTGAADDSGLPNDRFFAVRPEGSVSTLKIQRTERGDSAVYLCASSVSTDTQYFGPGTRLTVL.